These T cell receptor beta chains were read from a single sample in a study of cytomegalovirus exposure and HLA in healthy donors. Sequencing was performed with immunoSEQ multiplex PCR; in TCRdb, only in-frame clones are kept and a portion is missing. Among fewer than 120,000 clones, approximately 83% were seen once, and the ten largest hold 1.5% to 2%. The source material was PBMCs. Receptors were obtained from a man in his forties in good health and CMV-seronegative. CDR3s include the opening cysteine and the closing phenylalanine or tryptophan. The order of the fields is J gene, clone size, V gene, D gene, CDR3 protein, CDR3 DNA. The D gene is left open where the match is weak. Size tells how often a clone was seen (once, few, many) or the class of an expanded clone, and some rows leave it out.

TRBJ1-2	NA	TRBV13	NA	CASSIQGHYGYTF	TGTGCCAGCAGCATACAGGGCCACTATGGCTACACCTTC
TRBJ1-2	NA	TRBV10-3	TRBD1	CAIAPGQGGYGYTF	TGTGCCATCGCTCCGGGACAGGGCGGCTATGGCTACACCTTC
TRBJ2-7	NA	TRBV30	TRBD1	CAWDYWGQGLGEQYF	TGTGCCTGGGACTATTGGGGACAGGGGTTAGGCGAGCAGTACTTC
TRBJ2-7	NA	TRBV2	TRBD2	CATAVREGYEQYF	TGTGCCACCGCCGTCAGGGAGGGCTACGAGCAGTACTTC
TRBJ2-7	NA	TRBV2	TRBD2	CASRAGALSYEQYF	TGTGCCAGCAGAGCGGGGGCCCTTTCCTACGAGCAGTACTTC
TRBJ1-1	NA	TRBV2	TRBD1	CASTLQGSAEAFF	TGTGCCAGCACACTACAGGGGAGCGCTGAAGCTTTCTTT
TRBJ1-2	NA	TRBV30	NA	CAWTPGVLGGYTF	TGTGCCTGGACCCCAGGGGTTTTGGGTGGCTACACCTTC
TRBJ1-5	NA	TRBV7-8	NA	CASSLGWRDRPQHF	TGTGCCAGCAGCCTAGGGTGGAGGGACCGGCCCCAGCATTTT
TRBJ2-3	NA	TRBV6-6	TRBD2	CASSPTSGGGSDTQYF	TGTGCCAGCAGCCCGACTAGCGGGGGAGGGTCAGATACGCAGTATTTT
TRBJ1-5	NA	TRBV28	TRBD1	CASGTGAKPQHF	TGTGCCAGCGGGACAGGGGCAAAGCCCCAGCATTTT
TRBJ2-1	NA	TRBV9	NA	CASSITGGNEQFF	TGTGCCAGCAGCATCACAGGCGGCAATGAGCAGTTCTTC
TRBJ1-1	few	TRBV7-9	TRBD1	CASSFRGSGNTEAFF	TGTGCCAGCAGCTTCAGGGGGTCGGGGAACACTGAAGCTTTCTTT
TRBJ2-2	few	TRBV9	NA	CASSPRQGTAGELFF	TGTGCCAGCAGCCCACGTCAGGGGACGGCCGGGGAGCTGTTTTTT
TRBJ1-2	NA	TRBV6-5	NA	CASSYSRDSGYGYTF	TGTGCCAGCAGTTACTCTCGGGATTCGGGCTATGGCTACACCTTC
TRBJ1-6	few	TRBV10-3	TRBD1	CAISEGRGAPLHF	TGTGCCATCAGTGAGGGCAGGGGGGCACCCCTCCACTTT
TRBJ2-3	once	TRBV2	TRBD1	CASKGQANTDTQYF	TGTGCCAGCAAGGGACAGGCCAACACAGATACGCAGTATTTT
TRBJ2-7	NA	TRBV27	TRBD1	CASRGQGPSYEQYF	TGTGCCAGCAGGGGACAGGGGCCTTCCTACGAGCAGTACTTC
TRBJ1-2	once	TRBV19	NA	CASSIPGRVDGYTF	TGTGCCAGTAGTATCCCCGGCAGGGTTGATGGCTACACCTTC
TRBJ1-6	NA	TRBV6-1	NA	CASMLGGSYNSPLHF	TGTGCCAGCATGCTAGGTGGCTCCTATAATTCACCCCTCCACTTT
TRBJ1-4	NA	TRBV28	TRBD1	CASGTGGEKLFF	TGTGCCAGCGGGACAGGAGGGGAAAAACTGTTTTTT
TRBJ2-7	NA	TRBV6-5	NA	CASSSPTGYEQYF	TGTGCCAGCAGTTCCCCGACAGGCTACGAGCAGTACTTC
TRBJ2-1	NA	TRBV6-5	TRBD1	CASSSWTGGNEQFF	TGTGCCAGCAGTTCCTGGACAGGGGGCAATGAGCAGTTCTTC
TRBJ1-1	NA	TRBV29-1	NA	CSGDTSNTEAFF	TGCAGCGGAGACACCTCGAACACTGAAGCTTTCTTT
TRBJ1-1	once	TRBV20-1	NA	CSAPGNEAFF	TGCAGTGCTCCAGGGAATGAAGCTTTCTTT
TRBJ2-2	NA	TRBV5-4	TRBD1	CASSTYTGGDTGELFF	TGTGCCAGCAGCACCTATACAGGGGGCGACACCGGGGAGCTGTTTTTT
TRBJ1-5	NA	TRBV11-1	NA	CASSVGLDQPQHF	TGTGCCAGCAGCGTAGGGTTAGATCAGCCCCAGCATTTT
TRBJ1-6	NA	TRBV28	TRBD1	CASREQGFGNSPLHF	TGTGCCAGCAGGGAACAGGGGTTTGGTAATTCACCCCTCCACTTT
TRBJ2-5	NA	TRBV7-9	NA	CASSRMGIQETQYF	TGTGCCAGCAGCCGGATGGGCATTCAAGAGACCCAGTACTTC
TRBJ2-7	NA	TRBV6-6	NA	CASSYVGGRSYEQYF	TGTGCCAGCAGTTACGTCGGGGGGCGCAGCTACGAGCAGTACTTC
TRBJ2-7	NA	TRBV7-2	TRBD2	CASSTAGTRVYEQYF	TGTGCCAGCAGCACCGCCGGGACTAGAGTCTACGAGCAGTACTTC
TRBJ1-5	NA	TRBV28	TRBD1	CASRVGGATGTLRPQHF	TGTGCCAGCAGGGTAGGTGGGGCGACAGGGACCCTGCGGCCCCAGCATTTT
TRBJ2-2	NA	TRBV5-6	TRBD2	CASSFGAGSNTGELFF	TGTGCCAGCAGCTTCGGAGCGGGGTCTAACACCGGGGAGCTGTTTTTT
TRBJ2-3	once	TRBV10-3	TRBD2	CAISQFFSGGASGQYF	TGTGCCATCAGTCAATTCTTTAGCGGGGGGGCCTCGGGGCAGTATTTT